This TCR beta chain was obtained from a study of identifying expanded T cells in peripheral blood. Study outcomes and limitations: Over about two and four weeks, about 16.4 and 19 clones changed, versus around 1.2 between replicates.

Collection occurred without any documented infections or immune events in donors. Looked up from germline, CDR1 is MNHNS and CDR2 is SASEGT. The CDR3 has 16 amino acids. Trimming took 2 bases from V and 0 from J, leaving 8 bases between them. For this clone: What it recognizes is unknown.

Only in-frame clones appear in the TCRdb table, and some are missing; sequencing was by immunoSEQ multiplex PCR. Here the sample spans about 84,000 clones, around 88% being singletons. Material for sequencing was blood. The sequence came from a person aged 18 to 70 in good health. V is TRBV6-1 and J is TRBJ2-6, with D possibly TRBD1 on 5 matching bases. The DNA of the CDR3 is TGTGCCAGCAGTGAACAGGGAAACTCTGGGGCCAACGTCCTGACTTTC. Translated: CASSEQGNSGANVLTF.